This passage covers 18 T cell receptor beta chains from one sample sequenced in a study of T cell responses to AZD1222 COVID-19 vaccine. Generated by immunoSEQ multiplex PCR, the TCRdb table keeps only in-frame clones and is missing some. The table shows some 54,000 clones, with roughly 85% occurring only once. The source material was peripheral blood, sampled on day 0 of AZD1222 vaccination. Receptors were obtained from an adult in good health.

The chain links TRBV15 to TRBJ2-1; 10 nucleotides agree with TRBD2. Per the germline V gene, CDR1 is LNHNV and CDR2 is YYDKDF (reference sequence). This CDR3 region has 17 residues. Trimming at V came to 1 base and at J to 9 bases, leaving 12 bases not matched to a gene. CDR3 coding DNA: TGTGCCACCAGCAGAGCTAGCGGGGGTACGACAATGGCTGAGCAGTTCTTC. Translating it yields CATSRASGGTTMAEQFF.

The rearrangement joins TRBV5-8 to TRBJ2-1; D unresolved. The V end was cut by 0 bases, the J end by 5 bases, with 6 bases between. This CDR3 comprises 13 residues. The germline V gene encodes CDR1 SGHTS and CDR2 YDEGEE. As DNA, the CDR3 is TGTGCCAGCAGCTTGGGGACGAACAATGAGCAGTTCTTC. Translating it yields CASSLGTNNEQFF.

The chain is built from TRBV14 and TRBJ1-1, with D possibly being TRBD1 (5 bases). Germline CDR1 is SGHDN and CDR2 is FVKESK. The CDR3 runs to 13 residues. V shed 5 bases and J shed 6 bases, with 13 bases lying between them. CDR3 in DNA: TGTGCCAGCAGCTCGTTCGGGGGTCCTGAAGCTTTCTTT. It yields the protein CASSSFGGPEAFF.

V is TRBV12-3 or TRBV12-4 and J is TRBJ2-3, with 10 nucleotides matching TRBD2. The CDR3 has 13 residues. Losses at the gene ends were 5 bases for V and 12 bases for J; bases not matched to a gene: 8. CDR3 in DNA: TGTGCCAGCAGTCCACTTAGCGGGGGGTCCCAGTATTTT. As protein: CASSPLSGGSQYF.

The CDR3 nucleotides read TGTGCCAGCAGTTTAAGTCATGGGACGAGCTCTGGAAACACCATATATTTT. It is translated as CASSLSHGTSSGNTIYF. This chain connects TRBV28 to TRBJ1-3, with a possible D match to TRBD1 (5 bases). The V end lost 2 bases, the J end lost 0 bases, and 14 bases lay between the germline ends. CDR1 is MDHEN, CDR2 SYDVKM, per germline. The length of the CDR3 is 17 residues.

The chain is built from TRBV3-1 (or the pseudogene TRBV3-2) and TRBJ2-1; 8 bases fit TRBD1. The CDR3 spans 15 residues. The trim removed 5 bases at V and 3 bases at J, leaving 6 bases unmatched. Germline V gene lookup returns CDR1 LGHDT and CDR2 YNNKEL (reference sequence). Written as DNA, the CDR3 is TGTGCCAGCAGCTCCGGGACAGGTTTCTACAATGAGCAGTTCTTC. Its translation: CASSSGTGFYNEQFF.

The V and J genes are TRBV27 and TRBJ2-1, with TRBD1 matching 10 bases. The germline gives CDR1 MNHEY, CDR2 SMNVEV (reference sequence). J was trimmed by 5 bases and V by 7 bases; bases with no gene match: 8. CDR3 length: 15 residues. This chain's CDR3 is CASTLGTGVHNEQFF. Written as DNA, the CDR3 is TGTGCCAGCACCCTAGGGACAGGGGTCCACAATGAGCAGTTCTTC.

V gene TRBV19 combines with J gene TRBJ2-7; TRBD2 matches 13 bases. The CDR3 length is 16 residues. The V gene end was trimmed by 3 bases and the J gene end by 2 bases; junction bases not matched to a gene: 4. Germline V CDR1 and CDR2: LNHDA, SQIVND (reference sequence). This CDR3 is CASSILLAGGPYEQYF. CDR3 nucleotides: TGTGCCAGTAGTATCCTACTAGCGGGGGGGCCCTACGAGCAGTACTTC.

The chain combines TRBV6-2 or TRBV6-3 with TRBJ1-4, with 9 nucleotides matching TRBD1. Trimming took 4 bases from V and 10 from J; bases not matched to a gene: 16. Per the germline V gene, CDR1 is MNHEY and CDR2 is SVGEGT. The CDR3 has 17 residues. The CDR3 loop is CASSFALWDRDLGKLFF. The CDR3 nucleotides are TGTGCCAGCAGTTTCGCCCTCTGGGACAGGGATCTCGGAAAACTGTTTTTT.

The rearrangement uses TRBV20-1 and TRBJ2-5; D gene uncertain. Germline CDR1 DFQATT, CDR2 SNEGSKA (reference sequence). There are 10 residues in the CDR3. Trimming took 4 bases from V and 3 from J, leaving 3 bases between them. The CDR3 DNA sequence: TGCAGTGCTATGGAAGAGACCCAGTACTTC. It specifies CSAMEETQYF.

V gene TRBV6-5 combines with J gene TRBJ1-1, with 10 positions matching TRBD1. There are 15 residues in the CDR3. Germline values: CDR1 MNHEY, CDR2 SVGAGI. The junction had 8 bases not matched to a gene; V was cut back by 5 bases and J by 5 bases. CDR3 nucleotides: TGTGCCAGCAGTAAGTCGACAGGGGGCGGGACTGAAGCTTTCTTT. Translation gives CASSKSTGGGTEAFF.

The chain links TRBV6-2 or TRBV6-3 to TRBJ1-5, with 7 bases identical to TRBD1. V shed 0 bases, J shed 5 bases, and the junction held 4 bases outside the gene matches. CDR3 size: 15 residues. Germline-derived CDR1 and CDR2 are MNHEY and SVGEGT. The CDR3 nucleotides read TGTGCCAGCAGTTACTCGGTCAGGGGGGATCAGCCCCAGCATTTT. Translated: CASSYSVRGDQPQHF.

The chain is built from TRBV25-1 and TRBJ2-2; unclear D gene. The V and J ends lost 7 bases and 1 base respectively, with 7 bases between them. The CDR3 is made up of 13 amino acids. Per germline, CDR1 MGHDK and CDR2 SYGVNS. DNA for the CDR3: TGTGCCAGCAAAGGTCGGAACACCGGGGAGCTGTTTTTT. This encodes CASKGRNTGELFF.

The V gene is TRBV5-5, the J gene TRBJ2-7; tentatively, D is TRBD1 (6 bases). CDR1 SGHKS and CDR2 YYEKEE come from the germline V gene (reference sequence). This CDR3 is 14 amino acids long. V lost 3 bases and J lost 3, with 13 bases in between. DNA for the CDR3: TGTGCCAGCAGCTACCTAACAGGGAGCTACGAGCAGTACTTC. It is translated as CASSYLTGSYEQYF. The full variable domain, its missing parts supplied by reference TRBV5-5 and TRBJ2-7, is DAGVTQSPTHLIKTRGQQVTLRCSPISGHKSVSWYQQVLGQGPQFIFQYYEKEERGRGNFPDRFSARQFPNYSSELNVNALLLGDSALYLCASSYLTGSYEQYFGPGTRLTVT.

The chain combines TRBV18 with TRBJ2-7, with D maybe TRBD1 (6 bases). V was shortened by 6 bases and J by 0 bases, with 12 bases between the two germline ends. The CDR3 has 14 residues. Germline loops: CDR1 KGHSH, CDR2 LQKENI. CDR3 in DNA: TGTGCCAGCTCGAACCGGGACAACTCCTACGAGCAGTACTTC. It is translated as CASSNRDNSYEQYF.

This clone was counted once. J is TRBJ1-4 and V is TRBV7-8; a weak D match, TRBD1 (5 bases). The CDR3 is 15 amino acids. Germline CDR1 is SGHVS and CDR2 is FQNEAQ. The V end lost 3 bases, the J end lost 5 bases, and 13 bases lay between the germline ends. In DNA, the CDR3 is TGTGCCAGCAGCTTTGGAGGGGATCGGAATGAAAAACTGTTTTTT. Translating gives CASSFGGDRNEKLFF.

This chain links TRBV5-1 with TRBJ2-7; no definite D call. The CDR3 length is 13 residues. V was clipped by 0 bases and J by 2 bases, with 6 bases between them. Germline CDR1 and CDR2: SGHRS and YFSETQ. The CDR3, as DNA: TGCGCCAGCAGCTTGGACAGTGCCTACGAGCAGTACTTC. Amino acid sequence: CASSLDSAYEQYF.

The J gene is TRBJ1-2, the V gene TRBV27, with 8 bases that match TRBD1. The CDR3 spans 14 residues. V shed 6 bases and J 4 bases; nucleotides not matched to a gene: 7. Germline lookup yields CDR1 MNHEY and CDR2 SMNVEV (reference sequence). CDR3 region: CASRSGGSGYGYTF. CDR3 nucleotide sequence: TGTGCCAGCAGGTCAGGGGGCAGCGGCTATGGCTACACCTTC.